This T cell receptor beta chain was recovered during a study of CD8+CD57+ T cells in acquired aplastic anemia. Profiling that covered TCR beta VDJ and CDR3 relied on genomic DNA as its template. MiXCR was run by TCRdb on the reads, yielding one entry per CDR3 protein. Among some 92,000 distinct CDR3 sequences listed, approximately 73% were seen once. Those patients picked for sequencing had displayed CD8+CD57+ cell expansion on flow cytometry. The cohort consisted entirely of patients having severe acquired aplastic anemia. The junction had 6 bases not matched to a gene; V was cut back by 3 bases and J by 0 bases. The CDR3 consists of 17 residues. CDR1 SNHLY and CDR2 FYNNEI come from the germline V gene. This clonotype was recorded at least ten times.

This TCR was sampled from a human donor with aplastic anemia. The source material was sorted CD4+, CD8+, or CD8+CD57+ T cells (not recorded which) from PBMCs. V usage is TRBV2 and J usage is TRBJ2-2, with TRBD1 identical over 8 bases. CDR3 loop: CASSDPLDRANTGELFF. The CDR3 region has the DNA TGTGCCAGCAGTGACCCCTTGGACAGGGCGAACACCGGGGAGCTGTTTTTT. The whole variable domain, filled in from reference TRBV2 and TRBJ2-2, reads EPEVTQTPSHQVTQMGQEVILRCVPISNHLYFYWYRQILGQKVEFLVSFYNNEISEKSEIFDDQFSVERPDGSNFTLKIRSTKLEDSAMYFCASSDPLDRANTGELFFGEGSRLTVL.